Below, one TCR beta chain is given with its context. Its antigen remains unidentified. No base qualities exist here, and no much larger clone lies one base off it. In Seattle, one collaborating source enrolled patients while the infection was active and tracked those patients longitudinally over the course of disease. Collaborating institutions collected whole blood in K2EDTA tubes following their own protocols. For TCRbeta analysis, collaborators shipped samples as frozen whole blood, isolated PBMCs, or DNA extracted from either of those sample types. The data were obtained in a study of blood T cell repertoires in COVID-19 (dated by TCRdb to 2020 to 2022). With regard to the full study: Samples covering the acute and convalescent phases of COVID-19 were provided by collaborators in the United States, Italy and Spain. The repertoires were made available in a free public database intended to serve as a resource for research on the immune response to SARS-CoV-2. Where available, HLA class I and class II types were obtained from metadata supplied by the sample provider rather than from assay-based typing. The samples were drawn from two sources: the first 160 participants of the ongoing ImmuneRACE study, and 1,000 to 1,500 subjects contributed by 6 global collaborators. Subjects who had been exposed to COVID-19, were actively infected with it, or had recovered from it provided the deeply sampled blood TCRbeta repertoires that made up the dataset. Nearly every sample came with metadata listing a de-identified subject ID, COVID-19 status, age in years and sex. The material from the prospective study consisted of cDNA or gDNA derived from T cells, B-cell-depleted T cells, or PBMCs.

TCRbeta CDR3 regions were amplified from genomic DNA by means of the immunoSEQ Assay, a bias-controlled multiplex PCR. On the study's bioinformatics: Within the assay, amplification of reference gene primers was used to estimate how many nucleated cells each sample contained. To quantify the absolute abundance of each unique TCRbeta CDR3 rearrangement, sequence reads were collapsed and filtered. For each sample, productive Simpson clonality was calculated as the square root of Simpson's diversity index over productive rearrangements. TCRdb retrieved this table from immuneACCESS and kept in-frame rearrangements only. Not all clones are present; in checked studies, unresolved V genes account for under half, and no reason is known for the remainder. V, J and clone size are those of that table, while D and trimming were read from the DNA. The sample table shows over 85,000 clones, and roughly 90% are seen once. The top ten clonotypes cover around 4.3% of the sample.

Overall study outcomes, separate from this receptor: The quantity of clinical and demographic metadata differed by source and by participant and was supplied without curation.

CDR1 and CDR2, looked up from the germline V gene, are SNHLY and FYNNEI. The germline V and J ends show losses of 4 bases and 3 bases respectively, and no gene match explains 5 bases of the junction. The CDR3 spans 14 residues, from the cysteine through the phenylalanine. Only the CDR3 DNA stays, 42 bases, in frame from base 1. Here the chain combines TRBV2 and TRBJ2-7; 8 central bases correspond to TRBD2. Specimen: peripheral blood. The clonotype was recovered from a human donor with COVID-19, enrolled during active disease. The donor label of this sample is uncertain. The encoded CDR3 is CASSGERGSYEQYF. The bases are TGTGCCAGCAGTGGAGAGCGGGGGAGCTACGAGCAGTACTTC.